What follows is one TCR beta chain and its context. The CDR3 is made up of 18 amino acids. The V and J ends lost 2 bases and 0 bases, in that order; junction bases with no gene match: 15. Germline V lookup: CDR1 GTSNPN, CDR2 SVGIG (reference sequence). These data are taken from a study of blood T cell repertoires in COVID-19. Whole-study context: The study drew acute and convalescent COVID-19 samples from the United States, Italy and Spain.

Sequencing was performed with immunoSEQ multiplex PCR; in TCRdb, only in-frame clones are kept and a portion is missing. This table has about 190,000 clones, more than 60% appearing once. Sequenced: peripheral blood. The chain has TRBV30 and TRBJ2-7; TRBD1 agrees at 8 bases. The source is a woman aged 45-59 years with acute or convalescent COVID-19. This chain's CDR3 is CAWSRFRGQGAFSYEQYF. The CDR3 coding sequence is TGTGCCTGGAGTCGTTTCCGAGGTCAGGGGGCCTTCTCCTACGAGCAGTACTTC.